These 12 T cell receptor beta chains were sequenced from one sample in a study of blood T cell repertoires in COVID-19. Libraries were prepared by immunoSEQ multiplex PCR; TCRdb keeps only in-frame clonotypes and omits some of them. The sample yields over 150,000 clones, around four fifths seen once. Sequences were obtained from peripheral blood. The receptors originated from a man between 65 and 85 years old with acute or convalescent COVID-19.

The chain has TRBV5-6 and TRBJ1-2; D gene ambiguous. This CDR3 has 13 residues. Germline CDR1 reads SGHDT; CDR2 reads YYEEEE. V was trimmed by 0 bases and J by 8 bases, leaving 11 bases between them. The CDR3 reads CASSLEVGSGYTF. The DNA of the CDR3 is TGTGCCAGCAGCTTGGAGGTGGGGAGCGGCTACACCTTC.

The gene calls are TRBV24-1 and TRBJ2-1; 12 bases line up with TRBD2. The CDR3 runs 17 residues. In germline, CDR1 is KGHDR, CDR2 SFDVKD. V shed 4 bases, J shed 4 bases, and the junction held 7 bases outside the gene matches. For the CDR3, the DNA is TGTGCCACCAGTGACCCAACTAGCGGGAGGCCATACAATGAGCAGTTCTTC. This codes for CATSDPTSGRPYNEQFF.

The V call is TRBV18, the J call TRBJ1-2; tentative D call: TRBD1 (5 bases). The CDR3 runs to 15 residues. Trimming took off 0 bases at V and 6 bases at J, with 14 bases between the two ends. Germline values: CDR1 KGHSH, CDR2 LQKENI. The CDR3 reads CASSPPSGRVHGYTF. The CDR3 nucleotides read TGTGCCAGCTCACCACCCTCAGGGCGAGTGCATGGCTACACCTTC.

The chain joins TRBV28 to TRBJ2-5; 9 bases align to TRBD1. The CDR3 sequence is 14 residues long. Trimming removed 5 bases from V and 4 bases from J; junction bases left unmatched: 5. Germline CDR1 reads MDHEN; CDR2 reads SYDVKM. CDR3 amino acids: CASSLGDRAETQYF. The CDR3, as DNA: TGTGCCAGCAGTCTTGGGGACAGGGCAGAGACCCAGTACTTC.

The rearrangement joins TRBV6-2 or TRBV6-3 to TRBJ2-7; 8 bases align to TRBD2. The trim removed 4 bases at V and 3 bases at J, leaving 8 bases unmatched. Germline V gene lookup returns CDR1 MNHEY and CDR2 SVGEGT. The CDR3 loop spans 15 amino acids. This chain's CDR3 is CASSSHGSGVYEQYF. DNA for the CDR3: TGTGCCAGCAGTTCCCACGGTAGCGGGGTCTACGAGCAGTACTTC.

The rearrangement joins TRBV27 to TRBJ2-1; weak D call: TRBD2 (5 bases). Trimming took off 6 bases at V and 0 bases at J, with 15 bases between the two ends. This CDR3 has 16 amino acids. The germline V gene has CDR1 MNHEY and CDR2 SMNVEV (reference sequence). CDR3 in amino acids: CASSSPEASSYNEQFF. CDR3 sequence (DNA): TGTGCCAGCAGCTCCCCGGAGGCAAGCTCCTACAATGAGCAGTTCTTC.

This clone occurred once. The chain carries TRBV5-4 and TRBJ1-2; 7 bases align to TRBD1. The junction had 2 bases not matched to a gene; V was cut back by 0 bases and J by 0 bases. The CDR3 runs to 15 residues. Germline V gene lookup returns CDR1 SGHNT and CDR2 YYREEE (reference sequence). The CDR3 loop reads CASSLEGTANYGYTF. CDR3 DNA: TGTGCCAGCAGCTTGGAGGGGACAGCTAACTATGGCTACACCTTC. Together with reference TRBV5-4 and TRBJ1-2, the CDR3 gives the full variable domain: ETGVTQSPTHLIKTRGQQVTLRCSSQSGHNTVSWYQQALGQGPQFIFQYYREEENGRGNFPPRFSGLQFPNYSSELNVNALELDDSALYLCASSLEGTANYGYTFGSGTRLTVV.

The chain recombines TRBV5-1 with TRBJ2-5; TRBD2 matches at 12 bases. This CDR3 has 15 residues. Germline V gene data show CDR1 as SGHRS and CDR2 as YFSETQ. The trim removed 6 bases at V and 2 bases at J, leaving 5 bases unmatched. The CDR3 loop reads CASKIGLAGQETQYF. The CDR3 DNA reads as TGCGCCAGCAAAATCGGACTAGCGGGGCAAGAGACCCAGTACTTC.

The chain employs TRBV15 and TRBJ2-1; TRBD2 agrees at 8 bases. CDR3 length: 16 amino acids. V shed 1 base and J 4 bases; nucleotides not matched to a gene: 6. Germline CDR1 is LNHNV and CDR2 is YYDKDF (reference sequence). Here the CDR3 DNA reads TGTGCCACCAGCAGAGCGGGTAGCGGGATTTACAATGAGCAGTTCTTC. Protein sequence: CATSRAGSGIYNEQFF.

The V and J genes are TRBV10-1 and TRBJ2-5, with D hard to call. CDR3 length: 13 amino acids. V dropped 3 bases and J dropped 5 bases, with 10 bases sitting between them. Germline V gene lookup returns CDR1 WNHNN and CDR2 SYGVQD (reference sequence). CDR3 bases: TGCGCCAGCAGTGAACGAGTCGGGGAGACCCAGTACTTC. Translation: CASSERVGETQYF.

The chain recombines TRBV7-7 with TRBJ2-5; TRBD2 matches 11 bases. J lost 5 bases, V lost 5 bases, and 7 bases had no gene match. Germline CDR1 is SSHAT and CDR2 is FNYEAQ (reference sequence). This CDR3 contains 15 residues. CDR3 amino acids: CASSPAGTSGETQYF. In DNA, the CDR3 is TGTGCCAGCAGCCCCGCAGGGACTAGCGGCGAGACCCAGTACTTC.

The gene calls are TRBV6-5 and TRBJ1-1; no firm D call. The CDR3 has 12 amino acids. The germline V and J ends were trimmed by 8 bases and 8 bases, with 15 bases remaining between them. Germline CDR1 is MNHEY and CDR2 is SVGAGI. CDR3 in DNA: TGTGCCAGCCACTATAGGCGGGGAGAAGCTTTCTTT. It is translated as CASHYRRGEAFF.